This entry lists 26 T cell receptor beta chains sequenced from one sample in a study of technical replicates of blood from four donors. The protocol was immunoSEQ multiplex PCR, while the TCRdb copy is restricted to in-frame clones and leaves out a portion. The sample lists under 100,000 clones; 90% to 95% were seen once. Sequencing input: T cells isolated from PBMCs. These TCRs come from a human donor in good health.

The chain combines TRBV11-3 with TRBJ2-6, with D possibly being TRBD1 (5 bases). The CDR3 is made up of 15 amino acids. Trimming cost V 5 bases and J 0 bases, with 8 bases left between them. Per germline, CDR1 SGHNT and CDR2 YENEEA. The CDR3 coding sequence is TGTGCCAGCAGCCTTGACAGCTCTGGGGCCAACGTCCTGACTTTC. This codes for CASSLDSSGANVLTF.

The V call is TRBV11-2, the J call TRBJ2-7; TRBD2 matches at 7 bases. Looked up from germline, CDR1 is SGHAT and CDR2 is FQNNGV. After removal of 5 bases from V and 2 bases from J, the junction contained 3 bases not matched to a gene. The CDR3 covers 13 residues. CDR3 DNA: TGTGCCAGCAGCCCTGGGGGGGCCTACGAGCAGTACTTC. Amino acid sequence: CASSPGGAYEQYF.

The chain combines TRBV18 with TRBJ2-1; 12 bases map to TRBD2. This CDR3 contains 15 residues. Looked up from germline, CDR1 is KGHSH and CDR2 is LQKENI. Trimming at V came to 3 bases and at J to 5 bases, leaving 2 bases not matched to a gene. The CDR3 sequence: CASSPLAGGNNEQFF. CDR3 bases: TGTGCCAGCTCACCGCTAGCGGGAGGGAACAATGAGCAGTTCTTC.

This chain links TRBV10-2 with TRBJ1-2; weak D call: TRBD1 (6 bases). Deletions cut 5 bases from V and 5 bases from J, with 18 bases between. The germline V gene has CDR1 WSHSY and CDR2 SAAADI. CDR3 size: 15 residues. DNA of the CDR3: TGCGCCAGCAGTAGGGGGGGTGATAAAGGGTATGGCTACACCTTC. It translates to CASSRGGDKGYGYTF.

J is TRBJ1-1 and V is TRBV19; D unclear. Germline V gene lookup returns CDR1 LNHDA and CDR2 SQIVND (reference sequence). The CDR3 extends over 14 amino acids. Trimming cost V 5 bases and J 0 bases, with 10 bases left between them. Written as DNA, the CDR3 is TGTGCCAGTAGTGTGCGGGGTATGAACACTGAAGCTTTCTTT. The encoded protein is CASSVRGMNTEAFF.

The chain uses TRBV25-1 and TRBJ2-3, with 9 bases matching TRBD1. V shed 9 bases, J shed 0 bases, and the junction held 7 bases outside the gene matches. The CDR3 totals 15 residues. CDR1 is MGHDK, CDR2 SYGVNS, per germline. CDR3 sequence reads: CARAGTGISTDTQYF. The CDR3 DNA reads as TGTGCCAGAGCCGGGACAGGGATTAGCACAGATACGCAGTATTTT.

The CDR3 DNA reads TGTGCCAGCAGCTTCCTCCTAGCGGGAGATCTAATCACAGATACGCAGTATTTT. Translating it yields CASSFLLAGDLITDTQYF. The gene calls are TRBV7-8 and TRBJ2-3; TRBD2 matches at 10 bases. The CDR3 runs to 18 residues. The germline V gene encodes CDR1 SGHVS and CDR2 FQNEAQ. V lost 3 bases to trimming and J lost 2 bases; unmatched junction nucleotides: 11.

The chain is built from TRBV7-9 and TRBJ2-1, with TRBD1 as a possible D gene (6 bases). The germline gives CDR1 SEHNR, CDR2 FQNEAQ (reference sequence). V lost 2 bases and J 8 bases, leaving 13 bases between the germline ends. The CDR3 runs to 14 residues. CDR3 bases: TGTGCCAGCAGCTTACTTAGTGGGGGCCATGAGCAGTTCTTC. Protein: CASSLLSGGHEQFF.

The J gene is TRBJ2-7, the V gene TRBV11-1, with D tentatively TRBD1 (5 bases). The CDR3 spans 14 residues. V lost 5 bases, J lost 0 bases, and 11 bases lay in between. The germline V gene has CDR1 SGHAT and CDR2 FQDESV (reference sequence). Written as DNA, the CDR3 is TGTGCCAGCAGCCACCGACAGAGCTCCTACGAGCAGTACTTC. It translates to CASSHRQSSYEQYF.

This CDR3 is CASSLAVGGNEQFF. The CDR3 bases are TGTGCCAGCAGCTTAGCCGTGGGAGGGAATGAGCAGTTCTTC. V usage is TRBV7-6 and J usage is TRBJ2-1; 7 bases match TRBD2. The CDR3 covers 14 residues. V dropped 0 bases and J dropped 7; count of bases not matched to a gene: 3. Germline lookup yields CDR1 SGHVS and CDR2 FNYEAQ.

J is TRBJ2-1 and V is TRBV5-1; 7 nucleotides agree with TRBD2. The CDR3 sequence is 14 residues long. With 3 bases clipped from V and 5 bases from J, the junction kept 5 bases outside the gene matches. CDR1 is SGHRS and CDR2 is YFSETQ in the germline V gene. CDR3: CASSSGGTNNEQFF. The CDR3, as DNA: TGCGCCAGCAGCTCTGGGGGGACTAACAATGAGCAGTTCTTC.

The V call is TRBV28, the J call TRBJ1-1; tentative D call: TRBD1 (6 bases). With 5 bases removed from V and 4 bases from J, the gap between germline ends came to 14 bases. The germline V gene has CDR1 MDHEN and CDR2 SYDVKM. The CDR3 has 14 amino acids. Written as DNA, the CDR3 is TGTGCCAGCAGTCACCTGGGAGGGGGCACTGAAGCTTTCTTT. Protein sequence: CASSHLGGGTEAFF. Full variable domain (missing parts from reference TRBV28 and TRBJ1-1): DVKVTQSSRYLVKRTGEKVFLECVQDMDHENMFWYRQDPGLGLRLIYFSYDVKMKEKGDIPEGYSVSREKKERFSLILESASTNQTSMYLCASSHLGGGTEAFFGQGTRLTVV.

The chain is built from TRBV5-1 and TRBJ2-7; 8 bases match TRBD1. The CDR3 consists of 16 residues. The V segment lost 0 bases and the J segment 4 bases; nucleotides outside the gene matches: 9. Germline V gene sequence: CDR1 SGHRS, CDR2 YFSETQ. The CDR3 protein is CASSLDRGTGYYEQYF. Here the CDR3 DNA reads TGCGCCAGCAGCTTGGATAGAGGGACAGGATATTACGAGCAGTACTTC.

This sequence joins TRBV29-1 and TRBJ2-1, with TRBD2 matching over 9 bases. This CDR3 is 16 amino acids long. Trimming took 6 bases from V and 4 from J; bases not matched to a gene: 13. The germline V gene encodes CDR1 SQVTM and CDR2 ANQGSEA. The CDR3 nucleotides are TGCAGCGTCGCGGGGCTAGCGGGACTCACTTACAATGAGCAGTTCTTC. Protein product: CSVAGLAGLTYNEQFF.

The rearrangement joins TRBV7-9 to TRBJ2-1; no clear D gene. This CDR3 has 12 amino acids. V lost 4 bases, J lost 7 bases, and 8 bases lay in between. Looked up from germline, CDR1 is SEHNR and CDR2 is FQNEAQ (reference sequence). In DNA form, the CDR3 reads TGTGCCAGCAGCTCCCCGAGGAATGAGCAGTTCTTC. This codes for CASSSPRNEQFF.

This clone was seen once. The genes are TRBV2 and TRBJ2-7; weak D call: TRBD2 (5 bases). CDR1 and CDR2 (germline): SNHLY, FYNNEI. The CDR3 runs 13 residues. Trimming took off 10 bases at V and 5 bases at J, with 18 bases between the two ends. The CDR3 DNA sequence: TGTGCCATCCGACACCGAGGGATGAACGAGCAGTACTTC. Protein sequence: CAIRHRGMNEQYF.

The chain is built from TRBV19 and TRBJ2-7, with D maybe TRBD2 (6 bases). The germline V and J ends were trimmed by 4 bases and 1 base, with 11 bases remaining between them. The CDR3 totals 14 residues. Germline values: CDR1 LNHDA, CDR2 SQIVND (reference sequence). The CDR3 is CASSSGERSYEQYF. In DNA form, the CDR3 reads TGTGCCAGTAGTAGCGGGGAAAGGTCCTACGAGCAGTACTTC. The whole variable domain, filled in from reference TRBV19 and TRBJ2-7, reads DGGITQSPKYLFRKEGQNVTLSCEQNLNHDAMYWYRQDPGQGLRLIYYSQIVNDFQKGDIAEGYSVSREKKESFPLTVTSAQKNPTAFYLCASSSGERSYEQYFGPGTRLTVT.

The chain has TRBV7-9 and TRBJ2-7; TRBD2 matches 11 bases. Per the germline V gene, CDR1 is SEHNR and CDR2 is FQNEAQ (reference sequence). The J segment lost 0 bases and the V segment lost 5 bases, leaving 9 bases of the junction unmatched. CDR3 length: 17 residues. The CDR3 coding sequence is TGTGCCAGCAGCAAATGGACTAGCGGGTTGAGCTCCTACGAGCAGTACTTC. Its protein is CASSKWTSGLSSYEQYF.

The rearrangement joins TRBV6-5 to TRBJ1-3, with a possible D match to TRBD1 (5 bases). Deletions cut 0 bases from V and 0 bases from J, with 9 bases between. The germline CDR1 and CDR2 sequences are MNHEY and SVGAGI. The CDR3 extends over 16 amino acids. CDR3 residues: CASSYSAGISGNTIYF. The CDR3 nucleotides are TGTGCCAGCAGTTACTCGGCAGGGATCTCTGGAAACACCATATATTTT.

On this clone: The junction departs from the called germline gene at one end, perhaps through a read error. The chain uses TRBV5-4 and TRBJ2-1, with D possibly TRBD2 on 6 matching bases. The CDR3 is 14 amino acids. In germline, CDR1 is SGHNT, CDR2 YYREEE (reference sequence). CDR3: CASSAPGTSRVWVF. The CDR3 DNA follows: TGTGCCAGCAGCGCACCTGGGACTTCCCGGGTTTGGGTCTTC.

V usage is TRBV9 and J usage is TRBJ2-3, with 8 bases fitting TRBD1. J gave up 2 bases and V 3 bases, and 8 bases lay outside the gene matches. Germline CDR1 and CDR2: SGDLS and YYNGEE. The CDR3 contains 16 residues. The CDR3 reads CASSAEPGGPTDTQYF. The DNA of the CDR3 is TGTGCCAGCAGCGCAGAACCAGGGGGCCCCACAGATACGCAGTATTTT.

This chain joins TRBV19 and TRBJ1-5, with TRBD1 matching over 9 bases. The V segment lost 6 bases and the J segment 5 bases; nucleotides outside the gene matches: 2. CDR1 is LNHDA, CDR2 SQIVND, per germline (reference sequence). The CDR3 sequence is 13 residues long. The CDR3 reads CASRRQGDQPQHF. DNA of the CDR3: TGTGCCAGTAGGCGACAGGGGGATCAGCCCCAGCATTTT.

CDR3 loop: CASSFGTSVEAFF. The CDR3 region has the DNA TGTGCCAGCAGCTTCGGGACATCAGTTGAAGCTTTCTTT. The chain links TRBV11-2 to TRBJ1-1; D is perhaps TRBD1 (6 bases). The germline V gene encodes CDR1 SGHAT and CDR2 FQNNGV. V was clipped by 3 bases and J by 7 bases, with 12 bases between them. This CDR3 is 13 amino acids long.

The chain couples TRBV15 to TRBJ2-1, with 13 bases aligning to TRBD2. With 2 bases clipped from V and 9 bases from J, the junction kept 10 bases outside the gene matches. CDR3 length: 17 residues. From germline, CDR1 is LNHNV and CDR2 YYDKDF (reference sequence). The CDR3 region is CATSRKGLAGVFGEQFF. The CDR3 DNA reads as TGTGCCACCAGCAGAAAAGGACTAGCGGGAGTCTTCGGTGAGCAGTTCTTC. Looking up the rest from reference TRBV15 and TRBJ2-1 gives the full variable domain: DAMVIQNPRYQVTQFGKPVTLSCSQTLNHNVMYWYQQKSSQAPKLLFHYYDKDFNNEADTPDNFQSRRPNTSFCFLDIRSPGLGDTAMYLCATSRKGLAGVFGEQFFGPGTRLTVL.

The chain uses TRBV19 and TRBJ2-1; D ambiguous. The V end lost 1 base, the J end lost 0 bases, and 10 bases lay between the germline ends. The CDR3 length is 16 residues. Germline CDR1 reads LNHDA; CDR2 reads SQIVND (reference sequence). In nucleotides, the CDR3 is TGTGCCAGTAGTATAGTGGCTGCTAGCTCCTACAATGAGCAGTTCTTC. This encodes CASSIVAASSYNEQFF. The full variable domain, rest sourced from reference TRBV19 and TRBJ2-1, is DGGITQSPKYLFRKEGQNVTLSCEQNLNHDAMYWYRQDPGQGLRLIYYSQIVNDFQKGDIAEGYSVSREKKESFPLTVTSAQKNPTAFYLCASSIVAASSYNEQFFGPGTRLTVL.

CDR3: CASSQGQREIDNEQFF. DNA for the CDR3: TGCGCCAGCAGCCAAGGCCAGCGGGAGATCGATAATGAGCAGTTCTTC. The V gene is TRBV4-1, the J gene TRBJ2-1, with TRBD2 identical over 8 bases. The trim removed 1 base at V and 7 bases at J, leaving 9 bases unmatched. Germline lookup yields CDR1 MGHRA and CDR2 YSYEKL. This CDR3 has 16 residues.